A selection of T cell receptor beta chains follows, all from one sample in a study of blood T cell repertoires in COVID-19. Data came from immunoSEQ multiplex PCR; TCRdb stores just in-frame clones and leaves some out. The sample consists of some 300,000 clones, about 90% of them appearing once. The sequenced sample consisted of PBMCs or T cells enriched from blood (not recorded which). These receptors were collected from a woman aged 25 to 39 who had recovered from COVID-19. Both conserved end residues are part of each CDR3. Each record gives: V gene, D gene, clone size, J gene, CDR3 DNA, CDR3 protein. D genes are given only for firm matches. Size is stated for part of the rows, as once, few or many counts, or as a class when the clone is expanded.

>TRBV18|TRBD1|-|TRBJ2-7
TGTGCCAGCTCGGAACAGGGGGCCGAGCAGTACTTC
CASSEQGAEQYF
>TRBV25-1|TRBD1|-|TRBJ2-1
TGTGCCATCGAGACAGGGGGGAAACACAATGAGCAGTTCTTC
CAIETGGKHNEQFF
>TRBV29-1|-|-|TRBJ2-5
TGCAGCGTTGCAGGGACTCACGGGGAGACCCAGTACTTC
CSVAGTHGETQYF
>TRBV4-1|TRBD2|-|TRBJ2-1
TGCGCCAGCAGCCAAGTAGGCGGGAGAAATAATGAGCAGTTCTTC
CASSQVGGRNNEQFF
>TRBV27|-|-|TRBJ2-7
TGTGCCAGCAGTCCGAGACCGGGGGTCTACGAGCAGTACTTC
CASSPRPGVYEQYF
>TRBV7-9|-|-|TRBJ1-2
TGTGCCAGCAGCCTGGGAGGCGGCAGTCGGGACTATGGCTACACCTTC
CASSLGGGSRDYGYTF
>TRBV18|TRBD1|few|TRBJ1-1
TGTGCCAGCTCACCAACCGGGACAGGTGGGGTAGGGACTGAAGCTTTCTTT
CASSPTGTGGVGTEAFF
>TRBV27|TRBD1|-|TRBJ2-7
TGTGCCAGCGGTCCCGGGACAGGGGGCTACGAGCAGTACTTC
CASGPGTGGYEQYF
>TRBV10-3|TRBD1|-|TRBJ2-1
TGTGCCATCAGTGAAACCGGGACAGGGAATTACAATGAGCAGTTCTTC
CAISETGTGNYNEQFF
>TRBV19|-|-|TRBJ1-5
TGTGCCAGTAGTAGAGGACACGATAGCAATCAGCCCCAGCATTTT
CASSRGHDSNQPQHF
>TRBV5-1|-|-|TRBJ2-1
-
CASSPEVSLNFGNEQFF
>TRBV6-5|TRBD1|-|TRBJ1-4
TGTGCCAGCGGCGTACAGGGGGGGACTAATGAAAAACTGTTTTTT
CASGVQGGTNEKLFF
>TRBV6-5|-|-|TRBJ2-7
TGTGCCAGCAGTTCAACAGGGCCCCACGAGCAGTACTTC
CASSSTGPHEQYF
>TRBV15|TRBD1|-|TRBJ2-3
TGTGCCACCAGCAGGACAGGGGGCATCCCCCCTTACACAGATACGCAGTATTTT
CATSRTGGIPPYTDTQYF
>TRBV18|-|-|TRBJ2-1
TGTGCCAGCTCACCAGTTCCGGGAAATGAGCAGTTCTTC
CASSPVPGNEQFF
>TRBV11-2|TRBD2|-|TRBJ2-1
TGTGCCAGCAGCTTAGGGCTAGCGGGAGGGTACAATGAGCAGTTCTTC
CASSLGLAGGYNEQFF
>TRBV29-1|TRBD1|-|TRBJ2-3
TGCAGCGTCGAGCGAGATGGGACAGGAACAGATACGCAGTATTTT
CSVERDGTGTDTQYF
>TRBV28|-|-|TRBJ2-6
TGTGCCAGCAGGCTCATGAGAACAGCTGGGGCCAACGTCCTGACTTTC
CASRLMRTAGANVLTF
>TRBV3-1/TRBV3-2|-|once|TRBJ2-3
TGTGCCAGCAGCCCCCGAATAGCGGTAGATACGCAGTATTTT
CASSPRIAVDTQYF
>TRBV2|TRBD1|once|TRBJ1-1
TGTGCCAGCAGTGAAGATCCGACAGGGGGCCATACTGAAGCTTTCTTT
CASSEDPTGGHTEAFF
>TRBV7-2|-|-|TRBJ1-2
TGTGCCAGCAGCACCAGGGTGTTCGATGGCTACACCTTC
CASSTRVFDGYTF
>TRBV5-1|TRBD2|-|TRBJ2-1
TGCGCCAGCAGCTCGAGACTAGCGAACTCCTACAATGAGCAGTTCTTC
CASSSRLANSYNEQFF
>TRBV6-5|TRBD1|-|TRBJ1-4
TGTGCCAGCAGGAAAATGACAGGGGGCGTTGAAAAACTGTTTTTT
CASRKMTGGVEKLFF
>TRBV5-1|-|once|TRBJ1-1
TGCGCCAGCAGCTTTACGGTCCCGAACACTGAAGCTTTCTTT
CASSFTVPNTEAFF
>TRBV5-1|TRBD1|-|TRBJ1-2
TGCGCCAGCAGCCCGAGACAGGGTGATGGGGGCTACACCTTC
CASSPRQGDGGYTF
>TRBV3-1/TRBV3-2|TRBD2|-|TRBJ2-1
TGTGCCAGCAGCCCCGGGACTAGCGGGGCCCAGAAGTTCTTC
CASSPGTSGAQKFF
>TRBV18|TRBD1|-|TRBJ1-6
TGTGCCAGCTCCCCAATGAGTGACAGGGCCAATTCACCCCTCCACTTT
CASSPMSDRANSPLHF
>TRBV11-2|TRBD1|-|TRBJ1-6
TGTGCCAGCAGCCCAACAGGGGGTGGCTCACCCCTCCACTTT
CASSPTGGGSPLHF
>TRBV29-1|-|-|TRBJ1-1
TGCAGCGTTGAAGAACAGGGGAACACTGAAGCTTTCTTT
CSVEEQGNTEAFF
>TRBV27|TRBD1|-|TRBJ1-1
TGTGCCAGCAGCATCGTCAAAGCAGGGGGCACTGAAGCTTTCTTT
CASSIVKAGGTEAFF
>TRBV5-4|TRBD1|-|TRBJ2-1
TGTGCCAGCAGCTTACGGACAGGGCTTGGTGAGCAGTTCTTC
CASSLRTGLGEQFF
>TRBV28|-|-|TRBJ1-1
TGTGCCAGCGGGAAAGGGGTTCGGAACACTGAAGCTTTCTTT
CASGKGVRNTEAFF
>TRBV11-3|TRBD1|once|TRBJ2-2
TGTGCCAGCAGTTCCATGCCCGGGGACAGGGGAAGAGGGGAGCTGTTTTTT
CASSSMPGDRGRGELFF
>TRBV10-3|-|few|TRBJ1-5
TGTGCCATCGGGGACATCGACAATCAGCCCCAGCATTTT
CAIGDIDNQPQHF
>TRBV19|-|-|TRBJ1-5
TGTGCCAGTAGTATTCAATCCCAGCCCCAGCATTTT
CASSIQSQPQHF
>TRBV11-2|TRBD2|-|TRBJ2-5
TGTGCCAGCAGCTTACTAGCGGGGGCCTGGGAGACCCAGTACTTC
CASSLLAGAWETQYF
>TRBV19|-|-|TRBJ2-7
TGTGCCAGTAGCAGACAACCGTTTAACCACGAGCAGTACTTC
CASSRQPFNHEQYF
>TRBV11-2|-|few|TRBJ2-7
TGTGCCAGCAGCTTAGATACAGGCTACGAGCAGTACTTC
CASSLDTGYEQYF
>TRBV4-2|TRBD2|-|TRBJ2-3
TGTGCCAGCAGCCAAGAAGTATATTACAGGGGGTCGACTAGCGGGGTCACAGATACGCAGTATTTT
CASSQEVYYRGSTSGVTDTQYF
>TRBV10-2|-|-|TRBJ1-2
TGCGCCAGCAGTGAGTCGCCTGCAGGCGCCTATGGCTACACCTTC
CASSESPAGAYGYTF
>TRBV2|TRBD1|-|TRBJ1-5
TGTGCCAGCAGCCGACAGGGTGGCAATCAGCCCCAGCATTTT
CASSRQGGNQPQHF
>TRBV3-1/TRBV3-2|-|-|TRBJ1-1
TGTGCCAGCAGCCAACGACAGGCCACTGAAGCTTTCTTT
CASSQRQATEAFF